The entry below gives a single T cell receptor (beta chain) sequence along with its context. The antigen is unknown. Measured with immunoSEQ multiplex PCR; TCRdb has only the in-frame clones, and not every one. There are about 5,400 clones in the sample; roughly 74% occur only once, and about 19% lies in the top ten. Sorted T cells were CFSE-labeled and cultured four to five days with allogeneic regulatory or mature dendritic cells at 1:10. CD4+ or CD8+ T cells were sorted as naive CD45RA+ or memory CD45RO+. This CDR3 has 15 amino acids. Per germline, CDR1 LGHNA and CDR2 YNFKEQ. V lost 4 bases to trimming and J lost 0 bases, with 11 bases between them. This sample was taken from a study of regulatory dendritic cells for organ transplantation. Looking at the study overall: Monocytes received vitamin D3 on days 0 and 4, IL-10 on day 4.

Findings of the study overall: Memory CD8+ T cells were the most oligoclonal; naive cells were highly diverse. Alloreactive memory CD8+ T cell pools varied considerably between individuals.

Sequencing input: memory CD8+ T cells from blood cultured with regulatory dendritic cells. The subset denotes: CD45RO+ memory T cells. V usage is TRBV4-2 and J usage is TRBJ2-3, with D possibly TRBD2 on 6 matching bases. The receptor's source is a human donor in good health. The CDR3, as DNA: TGTGCCAGCAGCCCGGGGGAATCTAGCACAGATACGCAGTATTTT. Translation gives CASSPGESSTDTQYF.